This T cell receptor beta chain was sequenced in a study of PD-L1 blockade in urothelial cancer. Libraries were prepared by immunoSEQ multiplex PCR; TCRdb keeps only in-frame clonotypes and omits some of them. The sample has 25,000 to 30,000 clones, around 87% seen once; the top ten hold 1.5% to 2%. Here the sequenced sample was PBMCs, taken around atezolizumab (anti-PD-L1) treatment. This sequence was found in a man aged 50 to 59 with urothelial cancer.

The DNA of the CDR3 is TGTGCCAGTCAGGTGGCGGGAGAGCAGTTCTTC. Its protein is CASQVAGEQFF. The chain employs TRBV19 and TRBJ2-1, with D possibly TRBD2 on 6 matching bases. The V end lost 8 bases, the J end lost 10 bases, and 12 bases lay between the germline ends. The CDR3 totals 11 residues. Germline V gene sequence: CDR1 LNHDA, CDR2 SQIVND (reference sequence).